These 30 T cell receptor beta chains share one sample of origin, sequenced in a study of blood T cell repertoires in COVID-19. Using immunoSEQ multiplex PCR, the repertoire was profiled, and TCRdb retains in-frame clones only, with some absent. Of roughly 150,000 clones in the sample, around four fifths were seen once. Sequenced: peripheral blood. Every receptor here comes from a human donor in a cohort sampled during active COVID-19.

The chain couples TRBV6-2 or TRBV6-3 to TRBJ1-2; TRBD1 might be the D (6 bases). This CDR3 is 14 amino acids long. Germline assignment: CDR1 MNHEY and CDR2 SVGEGT. The ends were cut back, 2 bases at V and 2 bases at J, with 9 bases in the middle. This CDR3 is CASSYTGQNYGYTF. The CDR3 DNA reads TGTGCCAGCAGTTACACCGGACAGAACTATGGCTACACCTTC.

This sequence joins TRBV7-2 and TRBJ2-6; unclear D gene. The V gene's germline CDR1 is SGHTA and CDR2 FQGNSA. The V and J ends lost 8 bases and 4 bases respectively, with 18 bases between them. This CDR3 has 16 amino acids. In DNA, the CDR3 is TGTGCCAGCCCCCTAGGAGCTTACACGGGGGCCAACGTCCTGACTTTC. It specifies CASPLGAYTGANVLTF.

V gene TRBV7-2 combines with J gene TRBJ2-7; 12 bases map to TRBD2. The trim removed 5 bases at V and 6 bases at J, leaving 17 bases unmatched. Germline values: CDR1 SGHTA, CDR2 FQGNSA. The CDR3 loop spans 18 amino acids. As DNA, the CDR3 is TGTGCCAGCAGCCCCTCTGTGGGTCTAGCGGGGGGGCTGGTCGAGCAGTACTTC. Translation: CASSPSVGLAGGLVEQYF.

This chain joins TRBV30 and TRBJ1-5, with D possibly matching TRBD1 (5 bases). The CDR3 sequence is 13 residues long. V was shortened by 6 bases and J by 6 bases, with 15 bases between the two germline ends. CDR1 and CDR2 (germline): GTSNPN, SVGIG (reference sequence). The CDR3 spells CACEAGYGQPQHF. CDR3 bases: TGTGCCTGTGAGGCAGGGTATGGTCAGCCCCAGCATTTT. Full variable domain (rest looked up from reference TRBV30 and TRBJ1-5): SQTIHQWPATLVQPVGSPLSLECTVEGTSNPNLYWYRQAAGRGLQLLFYSVGIGQISSEVPQNLSASRPQDRQFILSSKKLLLSDSGFYLCACEAGYGQPQHFGDGTRLSIL.

The CDR3 here is CASSESPVYEQYF. CDR3 coding DNA: TGTGCCAGCAGTGAATCCCCAGTCTACGAGCAGTACTTC. This chain links TRBV2 with TRBJ2-7, with no clear D. CDR3 length equals 13 residues. V dropped 2 bases and J dropped 3 bases, with 8 bases sitting between them. The germline V gene has CDR1 SNHLY and CDR2 FYNNEI.

The chain combines TRBV28 with TRBJ1-3; TRBD1 agrees at 7 bases. Germline V lookup: CDR1 MDHEN, CDR2 SYDVKM. The CDR3 spans 16 residues. CDR3 amino acids: CGESSPRQGAGNTIYF. In DNA form, the CDR3 reads TGTGGCGAAAGTAGCCCGAGACAGGGAGCCGGAAACACCATATATTTT.

The chain combines TRBV11-3 with TRBJ2-7; possible D gene TRBD2, 5 bases. This CDR3 is 13 amino acids long. The germline V gene encodes CDR1 SGHNT and CDR2 YENEEA. V lost 0 bases and J lost 6, with 9 bases in between. The CDR3 spells CASSLDPRGEQYF. CDR3 nucleotides: TGTGCCAGCAGCTTAGATCCCCGGGGCGAGCAGTACTTC.

The chain couples TRBV4-1 to TRBJ1-1; 10 positions agree with TRBD1. The CDR3 is 16 amino acids. Germline V gene data show CDR1 as MGHRA and CDR2 as YSYEKL. The V and J ends lost 3 bases and 3 bases, in that order; junction bases with no gene match: 7. CDR3 loop: CASSHLWTGGDTEAFF. CDR3 in DNA: TGCGCCAGCAGCCACCTCTGGACAGGGGGGGACACTGAAGCTTTCTTT.

The sample holds a few counts of this clone. The chain carries TRBV5-1 and TRBJ1-3; no clear D gene. This CDR3 spans 13 amino acids. CDR1 is SGHRS and CDR2 is YFSETQ in the germline V gene. Trimming stripped 4 bases from V and 3 bases from J, with 8 bases between. The DNA for the CDR3 is TGCGCCAGCAGCGCCCGAGTTGGAAACACCATATATTTT. It encodes CASSARVGNTIYF.

V and J are TRBV19 and TRBJ2-1; a weak D match, TRBD2 (5 bases). This CDR3 region has 11 residues. CDR1 is LNHDA and CDR2 is SQIVND in the germline V gene (reference sequence). With 5 bases removed from V and 9 bases from J, the gap between germline ends came to 8 bases. This chain's CDR3 is CASSYRGEQFF. Here the CDR3 DNA reads TGTGCCAGTAGTTATCGGGGTGAGCAGTTCTTC.

The V and J genes are TRBV28 and TRBJ1-6, with 10 bases that match TRBD1. With 10 bases clipped from V and 10 bases from J, the junction kept 13 bases outside the gene matches. Germline CDR1 reads MDHEN; CDR2 reads SYDVKM. This CDR3 contains 15 residues. CDR3 residues: CATAGGTGDLSPLHF. The CDR3 DNA reads TGTGCCACCGCCGGTGGGACAGGGGATTTATCACCCCTCCACTTT.

The chain combines TRBV2 with TRBJ1-6; 8 bases map to TRBD1. The trim removed 3 bases at V and 14 bases at J, leaving 9 bases unmatched. The CDR3 length is 14 residues. CDR1 and CDR2 (germline): SNHLY, FYNNEI. CDR3 DNA: TGTGCCAGCAGTGAGGGGACAGGAACTGGGTCCCTCCACTTT. Its translation: CASSEGTGTGSLHF.

V is TRBV4-1 and J is TRBJ2-7; TRBD1 aligns across 7 bases. J gave up 3 bases and V 8 bases, and 13 bases lay outside the gene matches. Germline CDR1 and CDR2: MGHRA and YSYEKL. This CDR3 comprises 15 residues. CDR3: CASRPGTDLIYEQYF. CDR3 in DNA: TGCGCCAGCCGCCCCGGGACAGACCTGATCTACGAGCAGTACTTC.

CDR3 DNA: TGTGCCAGCAGCTCCGGGACTAGGGACACAGATACGCAGTATTTT. Translated: CASSSGTRDTDTQYF. The chain links TRBV11-3 to TRBJ2-3; 8 bases map to TRBD2. This CDR3 comprises 15 residues. Germline CDR1 reads SGHNT; CDR2 reads YENEEA. Trimming cost V 4 bases and J 2 bases; bases outside gene matches: 5.

The chain couples TRBV9 to TRBJ1-6; 8 nucleotides agree with TRBD1. The J segment lost 10 bases and the V segment lost 4 bases, leaving 10 bases of the junction unmatched. CDR1 and CDR2 (germline): SGDLS, YYNGEE. This CDR3 is 15 amino acids long. This CDR3 is CASSQGQGGNSPLHF. The CDR3 nucleotides read TGTGCCAGCAGCCAAGGACAGGGCGGTAACTCACCCCTCCACTTT.

The V and J genes are TRBV4-3 and TRBJ1-4; D not certain. With 4 bases removed from V and 0 bases from J, the gap between germline ends came to 12 bases. In germline, CDR1 is LGHNA, CDR2 YSLEER. CDR3 length: 16 residues. The CDR3 nucleotides are TGCGCCAGCAGCCCCTCCCCGTTTACAACTAATGAAAAACTGTTTTTT. Protein sequence: CASSPSPFTTNEKLFF.

V gene TRBV10-3 combines with J gene TRBJ1-1; 9 bases agree with TRBD1. V lost 2 bases to trimming and J lost 4 bases; unmatched junction nucleotides: 5. The CDR3 contains 15 residues. CDR1 and CDR2 (germline): ENHRY, SYGVKD. CDR3 in amino acids: CAISEATGGPTEAFF. Written as DNA, the CDR3 is TGTGCCATCAGTGAGGCAACAGGGGGCCCCACTGAAGCTTTCTTT.

The V call is TRBV19, the J call TRBJ2-7; 7 nucleotides align to TRBD1. The V gene end was trimmed by 4 bases and the J gene end by 3 bases; junction bases not matched to a gene: 18. The CDR3 extends over 18 amino acids. Germline assignment: CDR1 LNHDA and CDR2 SQIVND (reference sequence). CDR3 nucleotides: TGTGCCAGTAGTACCCATGACAGGGTGAGGGGTAGTGGCTACGAGCAGTACTTC. Amino acids: CASSTHDRVRGSGYEQYF.

The CDR3 nucleotides are TGTGCCAGCAGCTTCTGGATGGCTAGCGGGGAGAAGACTCAAGAGACCCAGTACTTC. This translates into CASSFWMASGEKTQETQYF. V is TRBV7-8 and J is TRBJ2-5; 9 positions agree with TRBD2. V lost 3 bases and J lost 2; bases outside the gene matches: 16. From germline, CDR1 is SGHVS and CDR2 FQNEAQ. The CDR3 is 19 amino acids.

This clone has ten or more counts. The J gene is TRBJ1-2, the V gene TRBV5-1, with a weak D call TRBD1 (5 bases). The CDR3 extends over 15 amino acids. Germline assignment: CDR1 SGHRS and CDR2 YFSETQ. With 4 bases removed from V and 2 bases from J, the gap between germline ends came to 15 bases. The CDR3: CASSPGHLENYGYTF. The CDR3, as DNA: TGCGCCAGCAGCCCTGGACATTTGGAGAACTATGGCTACACCTTC.

The chain employs TRBV7-2 and TRBJ2-1, with TRBD2 matching over 13 bases. This CDR3 contains 16 residues. Trimming took 4 bases from V and 4 from J; bases not matched to a gene: 4. The germline CDR1 and CDR2 sequences are SGHTA and FQGNSA. As DNA, the CDR3 is TGTGCCAGCAGCTCACGACTAGCGGGAGGATACAATGAGCAGTTCTTC. Amino acids: CASSSRLAGGYNEQFF.

The chain is built from TRBV15 and TRBJ2-3; unclear D gene. This CDR3 has 15 residues. Germline values: CDR1 LNHNV, CDR2 YYDKDF (reference sequence). Trimming left V 0 bases short and J 2 bases short, with 9 bases between. CDR3 coding DNA: TGTGCCACCAGCAGAGATAAATTCCCCACAGATACGCAGTATTTT. As protein: CATSRDKFPTDTQYF.

This clone was seen only a few times. This chain links TRBV11-3 with TRBJ2-2, with 11 bases lining up with TRBD1. Germline trimming cut 5 bases from V and 7 bases from J; bases unmatched to any gene: 9. The CDR3 has 16 amino acids. The V gene's germline CDR1 is SGHNT and CDR2 YENEEA. The chain's CDR3 is CASSRGQGAPGGELFF. The DNA for the CDR3 is TGTGCCAGCAGCCGCGGACAGGGGGCGCCGGGCGGGGAGCTGTTTTTT.

The CDR3 here is CATSDRRTGRNIQYF. CDR3 DNA: TGTGCCACCAGCGACCGGCGTACAGGGAGAAACATTCAGTACTTC. The chain joins TRBV15 to TRBJ2-4, with TRBD1 as a possible D gene (6 bases). From germline, CDR1 is LNHNV and CDR2 YYDKDF (reference sequence). The CDR3 has 15 amino acids. V was clipped by 5 bases and J by 6 bases, with 17 bases between them.

The V and J genes are TRBV5-6 and TRBJ2-7; D is unresolved. This CDR3 has 12 residues. Germline V gene lookup returns CDR1 SGHDT and CDR2 YYEEEE. V was cut by 0 bases and J by 2 bases, with 3 bases left in between. CDR3 in amino acids: CASSLGTYEQYF. Written as DNA, the CDR3 is TGTGCCAGCAGCTTGGGTACCTACGAGCAGTACTTC. The variable domain in full, completed from reference TRBV5-6 and TRBJ2-7, reads DAGVTQSPTHLIKTRGQQVTLRCSPKSGHDTVSWYQQALGQGPQFIFQYYEEEERQRGNFPDRFSGHQFPNYSSELNVNALLLGDSALYLCASSLGTYEQYFGPGTRLTVT.

V usage is TRBV19 and J usage is TRBJ2-2; D is possibly TRBD1 (6 bases). The CDR3 sequence is 15 residues long. Germline assignment: CDR1 LNHDA and CDR2 SQIVND (reference sequence). V shed 7 bases and J shed 4 bases, with 16 bases lying between them. CDR3 nucleotide sequence: TGTGCCAGTAATCCAGGGGCAATGGTCACCGGGGAGCTGTTTTTT. Translation gives CASNPGAMVTGELFF.

This clone was counted between two and nine times. This CDR3 is CASSFQRGASYNEQFF. The DNA of the CDR3 is TGTGCCAGCAGTTTCCAGCGGGGGGCTTCCTACAATGAGCAGTTCTTC. This chain connects TRBV28 to TRBJ2-1; 9 bases map to TRBD2. Germline lookup yields CDR1 MDHEN and CDR2 SYDVKM. V gave up 3 bases and J gave up 1 base; unmatched junction bases: 4. There are 16 residues in the CDR3.

The chain links TRBV12-3 or TRBV12-4 to TRBJ1-1, with D unclear. The CDR3 is 13 amino acids. Between the trimmed V and J ends, which lost 4 bases and 2 bases, there was a span of 8 bases. This chain's CDR3 is CASSYMFNTEAFF. The CDR3 DNA reads as TGTGCCAGCAGTTATATGTTTAACACTGAAGCTTTCTTT.

The chain has TRBV15 and TRBJ2-3; 9 positions match TRBD1. J gave up 6 bases and V 0 bases, and 7 bases lay outside the gene matches. The CDR3 runs 16 residues. Germline lookup yields CDR1 LNHNV and CDR2 YYDKDF (reference sequence). CDR3 in amino acids: CATSRDRGQGRDTQYF. The CDR3 DNA sequence: TGTGCCACCAGCAGAGATCGGGGACAGGGTCGGGATACGCAGTATTTT.

The chain recombines TRBV5-4 with TRBJ2-2; 8 bases are shared with TRBD2. Looked up from germline, CDR1 is SGHNT and CDR2 is YYREEE (reference sequence). CDR3 length: 16 residues. V was pared by 3 bases and J by 4 bases, with 8 bases of the junction left unmatched. The CDR3: CASSSGTRDGTGELFF. The DNA for the CDR3 is TGTGCCAGCAGCTCCGGGACTAGGGATGGCACCGGGGAGCTGTTTTTT.